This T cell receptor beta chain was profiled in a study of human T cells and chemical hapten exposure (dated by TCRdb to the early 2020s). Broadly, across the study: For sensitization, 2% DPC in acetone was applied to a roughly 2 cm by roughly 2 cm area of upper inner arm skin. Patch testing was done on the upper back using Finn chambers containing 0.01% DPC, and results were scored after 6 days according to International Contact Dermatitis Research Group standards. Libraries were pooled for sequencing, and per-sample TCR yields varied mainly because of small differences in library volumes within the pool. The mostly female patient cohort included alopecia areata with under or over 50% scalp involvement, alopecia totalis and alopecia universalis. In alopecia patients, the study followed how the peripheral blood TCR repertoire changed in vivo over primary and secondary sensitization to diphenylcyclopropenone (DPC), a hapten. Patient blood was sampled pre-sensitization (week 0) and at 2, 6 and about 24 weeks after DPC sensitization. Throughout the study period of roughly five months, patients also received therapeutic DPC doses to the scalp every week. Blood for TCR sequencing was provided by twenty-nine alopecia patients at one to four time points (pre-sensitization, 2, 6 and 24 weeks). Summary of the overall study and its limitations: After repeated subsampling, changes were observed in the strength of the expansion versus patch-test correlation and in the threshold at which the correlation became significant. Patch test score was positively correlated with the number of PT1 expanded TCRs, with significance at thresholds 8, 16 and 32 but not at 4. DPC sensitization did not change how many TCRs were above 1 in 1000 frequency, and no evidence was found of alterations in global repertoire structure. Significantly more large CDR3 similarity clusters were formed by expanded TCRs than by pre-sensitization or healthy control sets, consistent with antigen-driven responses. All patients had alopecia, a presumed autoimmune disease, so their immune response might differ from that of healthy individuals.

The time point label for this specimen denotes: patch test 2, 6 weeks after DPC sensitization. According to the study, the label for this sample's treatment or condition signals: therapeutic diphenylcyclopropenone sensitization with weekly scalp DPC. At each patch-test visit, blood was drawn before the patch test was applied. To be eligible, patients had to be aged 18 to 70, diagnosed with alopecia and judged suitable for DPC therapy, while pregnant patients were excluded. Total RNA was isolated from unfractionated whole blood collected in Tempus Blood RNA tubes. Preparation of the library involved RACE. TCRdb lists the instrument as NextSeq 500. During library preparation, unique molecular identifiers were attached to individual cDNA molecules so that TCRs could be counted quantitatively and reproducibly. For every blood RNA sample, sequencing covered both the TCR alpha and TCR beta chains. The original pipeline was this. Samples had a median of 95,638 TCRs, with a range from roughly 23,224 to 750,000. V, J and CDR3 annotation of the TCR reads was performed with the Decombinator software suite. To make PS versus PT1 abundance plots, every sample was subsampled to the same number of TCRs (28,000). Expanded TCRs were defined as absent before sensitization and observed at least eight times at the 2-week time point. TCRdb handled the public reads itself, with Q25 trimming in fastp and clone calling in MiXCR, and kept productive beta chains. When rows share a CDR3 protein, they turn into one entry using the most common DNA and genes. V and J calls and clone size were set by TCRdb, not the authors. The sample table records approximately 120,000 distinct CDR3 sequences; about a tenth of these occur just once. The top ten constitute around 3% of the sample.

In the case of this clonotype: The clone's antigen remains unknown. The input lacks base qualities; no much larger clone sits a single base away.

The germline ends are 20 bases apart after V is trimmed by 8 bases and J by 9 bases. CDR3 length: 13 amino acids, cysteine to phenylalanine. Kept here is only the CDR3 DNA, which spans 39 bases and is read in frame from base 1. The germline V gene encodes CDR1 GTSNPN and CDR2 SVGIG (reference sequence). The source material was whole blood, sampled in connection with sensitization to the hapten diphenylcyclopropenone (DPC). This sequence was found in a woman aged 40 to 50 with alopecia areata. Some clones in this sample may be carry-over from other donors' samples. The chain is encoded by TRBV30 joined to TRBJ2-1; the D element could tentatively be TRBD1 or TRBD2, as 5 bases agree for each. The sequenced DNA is TGTGCCAAAGACGCCAAGGGGACCCGTGAGCAGTTCTTC. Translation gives CAKDAKGTREQFF.